Listed here are 27 T cell receptor beta chains from one sample, sequenced in a study of shared T cell receptors in the human thymus. Sequencing was performed with immunoSEQ multiplex PCR; in TCRdb, only in-frame clones are kept and a portion is missing. Of 550,000 to 800,000 clones listed, approximately 83% were seen once; the top ten hold around 0.01%. The same sample was also studied in work on human thymus T cells.

Sequencing was done on a sample of thymocytes. These receptors were obtained from a girl less than two years old with a congenital heart defect.

The genes are TRBV28 and TRBJ1-1; D remains ambiguous. Trimming cost V 7 bases and J 7 bases, with 13 bases left between them. Germline CDR1 and CDR2: MDHEN and SYDVKM. The CDR3 is made up of 12 amino acids. CDR3: CASKSPGFEAFF. In DNA, the CDR3 is TGTGCCAGCAAATCGCCGGGGTTTGAAGCTTTCTTT.

The genes are TRBV6-1 and TRBJ1-1; TRBD1 matches at 9 bases. This CDR3 has 14 residues. Trimming removed 5 bases from V and 9 bases from J; junction bases left unmatched: 10. From germline, CDR1 is MNHNS and CDR2 SASEGT. CDR3 sequence: CASSTTGGGPKAFF. The DNA of the CDR3 is TGTGCCAGCAGTACCACAGGGGGCGGCCCTAAAGCTTTCTTT.

V gene TRBV5-1 combines with J gene TRBJ1-1; D is undetermined. Germline V gives CDR1 SGHRS, CDR2 YFSETQ. Between the trimmed V and J ends, which lost 6 bases and 6 bases, there was a span of 9 bases. This CDR3 contains 11 residues. The CDR3: CASNGGAEAFF. CDR3 DNA sequence: TGCGCCAGCAATGGAGGCGCTGAAGCTTTCTTT.

The chain combines TRBV4-3 with TRBJ2-7, with 9 bases that match TRBD1. CDR3 length: 14 amino acids. In germline, CDR1 is LGHNA, CDR2 YSLEER. The J segment lost 5 bases and the V segment lost 4 bases, leaving 6 bases of the junction unmatched. CDR3 DNA sequence: TGCGCCAGCAGCCCCGGACAGGGGACCCACGAGCAGTACTTC. The encoded protein is CASSPGQGTHEQYF.

The rearrangement links TRBV9 to TRBJ1-3, with D perhaps matching TRBD1 (5 bases). Per germline, CDR1 SGDLS and CDR2 YYNGEE. Trimming stripped 0 bases from V and 4 bases from J, with 11 bases between. The CDR3 extends over 15 amino acids. The CDR3 DNA sequence: TGTGCCAGCAGCGTAGGGGGGGAAGAGGGAAACACCATATATTTT. This gives the protein CASSVGGEEGNTIYF.

The genes are TRBV21-1 and TRBJ1-1; TRBD1 reflects the table's D call only, with no check against the DNA. TRBV21-1 is a recognized pseudogene. The CDR3 runs 14 residues. CDR3 sequence (DNA): TGTGCCAGCAGCAAAGAGGGGGCCCCTAATGCAGCTTTCTTT. It translates to CASSKEGAPNAAFF.

This chain connects TRBV27 to TRBJ1-1, with D uncertain. In germline, CDR1 is MNHEY, CDR2 SMNVEV (reference sequence). The CDR3 length is 15 residues. V was trimmed by 4 bases and J by 1 base, leaving 13 bases between them. CDR3: CASSSRHGRNTEAFF. DNA for the CDR3: TGTGCCAGCAGTTCGCGCCATGGGCGGAACACTGAAGCTTTCTTT.

The rearrangement links TRBV5-5 to TRBJ2-1; D might be TRBD2 (6 bases). Germline V gene lookup returns CDR1 SGHKS and CDR2 YYEKEE (reference sequence). The CDR3 length is 14 residues. V shed 0 bases and J shed 3 bases, with 7 bases lying between them. The CDR3 sequence: CASSLGGLYNEQFF. CDR3 bases: TGTGCCAGCAGCTTGGGGGGACTCTACAATGAGCAGTTCTTC.

The V call is TRBV5-1, the J call TRBJ2-3; no clear D gene. Trimming stripped 2 bases from V and 2 bases from J, with 12 bases between. Looked up from germline, CDR1 is SGHRS and CDR2 is YFSETQ. CDR3 length: 15 amino acids. The CDR3 sequence is CASSFVSQVTDTQYF. CDR3 sequence (DNA): TGCGCCAGCAGCTTCGTAAGCCAGGTCACAGATACGCAGTATTTT.

The chain has TRBV27 and TRBJ2-7, with 9 bases matching TRBD1. V lost 1 base, J lost 2 bases, and 3 bases stayed unmatched. The CDR3 runs 15 residues. Looked up from germline, CDR1 is MNHEY and CDR2 is SMNVEV (reference sequence). CDR3 sequence (DNA): TGTGCCAGCAGTTTATGGGACAGGGTTCCCTACGAGCAGTACTTC. It encodes CASSLWDRVPYEQYF.

This chain uses TRBV29-1 with TRBJ1-1; 8 positions agree with TRBD1. CDR1 and CDR2 (germline): SQVTM, ANQGSEA. The CDR3 is made up of 11 amino acids. The J segment lost 8 bases and the V segment lost 7 bases, leaving 6 bases of the junction unmatched. The CDR3 is CSDRRTGEAFF. DNA of the CDR3: TGCAGCGACCGACGGACAGGGGAAGCTTTCTTT.

This chain connects TRBV30 to TRBJ2-3; 7 positions match TRBD2. Looked up from germline, CDR1 is GTSNPN and CDR2 is SVGIG (reference sequence). V lost 3 bases to trimming and J lost 2 bases; unmatched junction nucleotides: 8. This CDR3 is 15 amino acids long. CDR3 sequence (DNA): TGTGCCTGGAGAGGGGAGCGGGGAGACACAGATACGCAGTATTTT. Protein sequence: CAWRGERGDTDTQYF.

The rearrangement joins TRBV5-6 to TRBJ1-2, with a weak D call TRBD1 (6 bases). Between the trimmed V and J ends, which lost 0 bases and 2 bases, there was a span of 14 bases. From germline, CDR1 is SGHDT and CDR2 YYEEEE. The CDR3 sequence is 16 residues long. The CDR3 loop is CASSLETTGTNYGYTF. DNA for the CDR3: TGTGCCAGCAGCTTGGAGACCACAGGGACCAACTATGGCTACACCTTC.

The chain uses TRBV4-2 and TRBJ1-1, with 8 bases identical to TRBD1. Germline CDR1 LGHNA, CDR2 YNFKEQ. V dropped 9 bases and J dropped 0; count of bases not matched to a gene: 12. This CDR3 comprises 16 residues. The CDR3 is CASVDRESLVNTEAFF. CDR3 DNA: TGTGCCAGTGTGGACAGGGAATCCCTTGTGAACACTGAAGCTTTCTTT.

The chain is built from TRBV15 and TRBJ1-4; tentatively, D is TRBD1 (6 bases). Trimming shortened V by 0 bases and J by 8 bases, and 22 bases separated the two germline ends. The CDR3 is 18 residues long. Germline CDR1 is LNHNV and CDR2 is YYDKDF (reference sequence). CDR3 sequence reads: CATSRDKKSCRGREKLFF. CDR3 nucleotides: TGTGCCACCAGCAGAGATAAAAAGAGTTGCAGGGGAAGAGAAAAACTGTTTTTT.

The rearrangement links TRBV7-9 to TRBJ2-7, with D tentatively TRBD2 (5 bases). The CDR3 covers 13 residues. Germline CDR1 reads SEHNR; CDR2 reads FQNEAQ (reference sequence). Trimming removed 6 bases from V and 6 bases from J, with 15 bases in between. CDR3 region: CASSNSGNREQYF. The CDR3 nucleotides read TGTGCCAGCAGTAATTCGGGGAATCGCGAGCAGTACTTC.

The rearrangement uses TRBV6-5 and TRBJ2-5; D remains unclear. The CDR3 has 13 residues. V was clipped by 2 bases and J by 6 bases, with 10 bases between them. Looked up from germline, CDR1 is MNHEY and CDR2 is SVGAGI. CDR3 sequence (DNA): TGTGCCAGCAGTTACCTCAGCGATCAGACCCAGTACTTC. It yields the protein CASSYLSDQTQYF.

This clone was counted only a few times. The chain joins TRBV4-3 to TRBJ2-1, with D uncertain. The CDR3 runs 18 residues. Germline V gene sequence: CDR1 LGHNA, CDR2 YSLEER. Trimming removed 0 bases from V and 0 bases from J, with 15 bases in between. The CDR3 nucleotides read TGCGCCAGCAGCCAAGATATCCGCGTCTCGAGCTCCTACAATGAGCAGTTCTTC. It specifies CASSQDIRVSSSYNEQFF.

CDR3 sequence: CASSPGKMPETQYF. The CDR3 DNA reads TGCGCCAGCAGCCCGGGAAAGATGCCAGAGACCCAGTACTTC. The genes are TRBV4-1 and TRBJ2-5, with a tentative D call TRBD2 (5 bases). The germline gives CDR1 MGHRA, CDR2 YSYEKL. This CDR3 has 14 amino acids. V was cut by 4 bases and J by 4 bases, with 13 bases left in between.

The chain couples TRBV4-1 to TRBJ1-3; D is ambiguous. V shed 0 bases and J shed 0 bases, with 18 bases lying between them. Germline V CDR1 and CDR2: MGHRA, YSYEKL. This CDR3 contains 19 residues. The CDR3 DNA follows: TGCGCCAGCAGCCAAGATCTTATCAGGTCTTCGTTCTCTGGAAACACCATATATTTT. It encodes CASSQDLIRSSFSGNTIYF.

This rearrangement joins TRBV4-1 to TRBJ1-1; weak D call: TRBD1 (5 bases). Germline V CDR1 and CDR2: MGHRA, YSYEKL. The CDR3 runs 15 residues. V shed 4 bases and J shed 5 bases, with 17 bases lying between them. CDR3 sequence (DNA): TGCGCCAGCAGCCCAAGTTGCTGTAGGGGAACTGAAGCTTTCTTT. The encoded protein is CASSPSCCRGTEAFF.

This clone has a single count. This rearrangement joins TRBV2 to TRBJ1-5, with unresolved D. The CDR3 totals 17 residues. The V gene's germline CDR1 is SNHLY and CDR2 FYNNEI. Trimming shortened V by 0 bases and J by 1 base, and 13 bases separated the two germline ends. The CDR3 DNA reads as TGTGCCAGCAGTGAAGCGAGAGGAGACCGGAGCAATCAGCCCCAGCATTTT. Protein product: CASSEARGDRSNQPQHF.

The rearrangement uses TRBV2 and TRBJ1-1; D unresolved. The CDR3 has 13 amino acids. The V end was cut by 5 bases, the J end by 1 base, with 8 bases between. Looked up from germline, CDR1 is SNHLY and CDR2 is FYNNEI. The CDR3 nucleotides are TGTGCCAGCAGTTGGGAGAGGAACACTGAAGCTTTCTTT. Translating gives CASSWERNTEAFF. Full variable domain (outside the CDR3, taken from reference TRBV2 and TRBJ1-1): EPEVTQTPSHQVTQMGQEVILRCVPISNHLYFYWYRQILGQKVEFLVSFYNNEISEKSEIFDDQFSVERPDGSNFTLKIRSTKLEDSAMYFCASSWERNTEAFFGQGTRLTVV.

V is TRBV4-1 and J is TRBJ1-1; D gene unclear. The V end was cut by 0 bases, the J end by 1 base, with 9 bases between. The CDR3 covers 15 residues. Germline V gene sequence: CDR1 MGHRA, CDR2 YSYEKL. CDR3 residues: CASSQDQSKNTEAFF. CDR3 DNA: TGCGCCAGCAGCCAAGATCAGTCCAAGAACACTGAAGCTTTCTTT.

The V gene is TRBV21-1, the J gene TRBJ1-6. TRBV21-1 is shown as a pseudogene. The CDR3 covers 14 residues. CDR3 nucleotide sequence: TGTGCCAGCAGCCCACTCAAAGGGAGATCACCCCTCCACTTT. This encodes CASSPLKGRSPLHF.

The rearrangement joins TRBV29-1 to TRBJ2-7; TRBD2 might be the D (7 bases). This CDR3 region has 17 residues. CDR1 SQVTM and CDR2 ANQGSEA come from the germline V gene. V lost 4 bases to trimming and J lost 4 bases, with 26 bases between them. CDR3 coding DNA: TGCAGCGTTGTTGGGGAGGGGGATGGGGACCAACCATACGAGCAGTACTTC. It translates to CSVVGEGDGDQPYEQYF.

The rearrangement uses TRBV5-4 and TRBJ2-7; 9 bases agree with TRBD1. The CDR3 consists of 16 residues. Looked up from germline, CDR1 is SGHNT and CDR2 is YYREEE (reference sequence). Trimming took 2 bases from V and 3 from J; bases not matched to a gene: 9. The CDR3 reads CASSFLMGQGLYEQYF. In DNA form, the CDR3 reads TGTGCCAGCAGCTTTTTGATGGGACAGGGTCTCTACGAGCAGTACTTC.